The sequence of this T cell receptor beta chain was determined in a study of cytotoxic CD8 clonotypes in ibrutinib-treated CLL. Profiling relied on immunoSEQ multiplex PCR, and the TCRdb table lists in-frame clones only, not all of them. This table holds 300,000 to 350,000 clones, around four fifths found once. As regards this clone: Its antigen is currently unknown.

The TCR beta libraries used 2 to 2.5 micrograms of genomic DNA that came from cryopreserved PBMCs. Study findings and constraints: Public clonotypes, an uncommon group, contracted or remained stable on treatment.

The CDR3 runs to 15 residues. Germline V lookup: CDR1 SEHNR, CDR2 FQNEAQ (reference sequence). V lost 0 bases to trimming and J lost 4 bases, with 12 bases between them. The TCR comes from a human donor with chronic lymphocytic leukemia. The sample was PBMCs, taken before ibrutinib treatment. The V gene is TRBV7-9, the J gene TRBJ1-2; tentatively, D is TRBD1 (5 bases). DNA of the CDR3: TGTGCCAGCAGCTTAGCTCGAGGGGAACCCTATGGCTACACCTTC. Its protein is CASSLARGEPYGYTF.